The clone carrying this TCR beta chain was seen a few times. The antigen is undetermined. Russia was home to the donors, healthy Caucasian individuals aged about 6 to 90. The sample belongs to a study of blood T cells in healthy people across ages. This CDR3 has 16 amino acids. V shed 2 bases and J shed 6 bases, with 17 bases lying between them. CDR1 is MDHEN, CDR2 SYDVKM, per germline. Next came a second PCR, run for about 7 to 12 cycles, which used a sample-barcoded 5' primer along with a J-beta primer mix. TCRdb ran MiXCR on the 5' RACE reads and lists one entry per CDR3 protein. The sample yields about 1,600,000 distinct CDR3 sequences, approximately 38% seen once. The study's findings and limits: Older age coincided with a roughly linear decline in TCR beta diversity per million T cells. The study found more naive CD4+ cells and higher diversity in long-lived than aged donors. Since the PBMCs were unsorted, naive and antigen-experienced cells could not be conclusively compared.

The clonotype was recovered from a woman between 18 and 30 years old in good health. The sample consisted of blood. This chain joins TRBV28 and TRBJ2-1; D perhaps matches TRBD1 (5 bases). CDR3 nucleotides: TGTGCCAGCAGTTTACCCACCGTCCCCCAGGGCAATGAGCAGTTCTTC. Translated, it gives CASSLPTVPQGNEQFF.